This T cell receptor (beta chain) was captured in a study of cytomegalovirus exposure and HLA in healthy donors. V was pared by 0 bases and J by 4 bases, with 1 base of the junction left unmatched. The CDR3 runs to 15 residues. Germline V gives CDR1 SGHNT, CDR2 YYREEE (reference sequence). Primers: 60 Vbeta forward and 13 Jbeta reverse. Some clones are missing from TCRdb's copy, which holds only in-frame ones; the method was immunoSEQ multiplex PCR. The table includes fewer than 110,000 clones, approximately 73% detected once. This clone has only a few counts. The antigen is undetermined. Notes on the study in general: A later analysis showed HLA-associated TCR beta chains outstripping equally common others in clonal expansion. Presence/absence analyses assumed roughly uniform sequencing depth across donors, which may not hold. A missense variant in DCLRE1C was later tied to TCR beta V- and J-gene trimming.

The sequence was obtained from a man aged 25-40 years in good health and CMV-seronegative. J is TRBJ1-4 and V is TRBV5-4; TRBD1 agrees at 9 bases. The sequenced sample consisted of PBMCs. CDR3: CASSLGGQGNEKLFF. The CDR3 region has the DNA TGTGCCAGCAGCTTGGGGGGACAGGGTAATGAAAAACTGTTTTTT.